The 25 T cell receptor beta chains below were found in one sample sequenced in a study of blood T cell repertoires in COVID-19. Clones were read by immunoSEQ multiplex PCR, and TCRdb kept only the in-frame ones, dropping some. The sample holds about 190,000 clones, under 90% seen once. Sequenced: peripheral blood. The receptors shown here come from a human donor in a cohort sampled during active COVID-19.

The chain carries TRBV28 and TRBJ2-5; TRBD2 agrees at 12 bases. The trim removed 5 bases at V and 5 bases at J, leaving 9 bases unmatched. Germline CDR1 MDHEN, CDR2 SYDVKM. This CDR3 region has 16 residues. CDR3 region: CASSPSGRAPGETQYF. The CDR3 region has the DNA TGTGCCAGCAGTCCTAGCGGGAGGGCCCCTGGGGAGACCCAGTACTTC.

The rearrangement uses TRBV27 and TRBJ2-7, with D possibly matching TRBD2 (5 bases). Germline V lookup: CDR1 MNHEY, CDR2 SMNVEV (reference sequence). The CDR3 has 16 amino acids. V was shortened by 1 base and J by 3 bases, with 16 bases between the two germline ends. The CDR3 region has the DNA TGTGCCAGCAGTTTATACCGACGCAACGGGATCTACGAGCAGTACGTC. Its translation: CASSLYRRNGIYEQYV.

In its sample, this clone was seen a few times. The rearrangement links TRBV7-3 to TRBJ1-1; possibly TRBD1 for D (6 bases). Trimming took 4 bases from V and 9 from J, leaving 21 bases between them. This CDR3 is built from 15 residues. Germline CDR1 reads SGHTA; CDR2 reads FQGTGA. CDR3 in DNA: TGTGCCAGCAGCTCCATACAGGGTTTCGGATCAAAAGCTTTCTTT. Translating gives CASSSIQGFGSKAFF.

The chain recombines TRBV5-1 with TRBJ1-2; 7 nucleotides agree with TRBD1. The CDR3 length is 15 residues. CDR1 is SGHRS and CDR2 is YFSETQ in the germline V gene. The V gene end was trimmed by 5 bases and the J gene end by 6 bases; junction bases not matched to a gene: 13. The CDR3 region is CASRDGQDRIHGYTF. The CDR3 region has the DNA TGCGCCAGCAGAGATGGACAGGACCGAATTCATGGCTACACCTTC.

This chain uses TRBV28 with TRBJ2-1, with TRBD2 matching 14 bases. The germline gives CDR1 MDHEN, CDR2 SYDVKM. CDR3 size: 16 residues. V was clipped by 6 bases and J by 4 bases; unmatched bases: 5. The CDR3 coding sequence is TGTGCCAGCAGCGGGACTAGCGGGAGTTGGTACAATGAGCAGTTCTTC. Residues: CASSGTSGSWYNEQFF.

The chain employs TRBV7-3 and TRBJ2-1; D not resolved. The CDR3 extends over 14 amino acids. The germline V gene has CDR1 SGHTA and CDR2 FQGTGA. V shed 0 bases and J shed 5 bases, with 8 bases lying between them. This CDR3 reads CASSLTGGHNEQFF. CDR3 coding DNA: TGTGCCAGCAGCTTAACAGGCGGCCACAATGAGCAGTTCTTC.

The rearrangement links TRBV5-1 to TRBJ2-7; 8 positions match TRBD1. The germline V gene has CDR1 SGHRS and CDR2 YFSETQ. V shed 4 bases and J 3 bases; nucleotides not matched to a gene: 6. The length of the CDR3 is 14 residues. The CDR3 loop reads CASSNRDRLYEQYF. The CDR3 DNA sequence: TGCGCCAGCAGCAACCGGGACAGGCTCTACGAGCAGTACTTC.

This clone was found once. This sequence joins TRBV6-6 and TRBJ2-3, with TRBD1 matching 12 bases. Trimming removed 5 bases from V and 5 bases from J; junction bases left unmatched: 11. The CDR3 runs to 17 residues. Germline CDR1 is MNHNY and CDR2 is SVGAGI (reference sequence). The CDR3: CASSLRGTGGALDTQYF. DNA of the CDR3: TGTGCCAGCAGTCTACGGGGGACAGGGGGCGCGTTAGATACGCAGTATTTT.

V is TRBV7-9 and J is TRBJ2-2, with TRBD1 matching over 10 bases. This CDR3 is 16 amino acids long. The ends lost 5 bases at V and 7 bases at J; junction bases unmatched: 10. Per the germline V gene, CDR1 is SEHNR and CDR2 is FQNEAQ (reference sequence). For the CDR3, the DNA is TGTGCCAGCAGCCTCCCAGACAGGGGGCGACACGGGGAGCTGTTTTTT. It encodes CASSLPDRGRHGELFF. Drawing the rest from reference TRBV7-9 and TRBJ2-2, the complete variable domain is DTGVSQNPRHKITKRGQNVTFRCDPISEHNRLYWYRQTLGQGPEFLTYFQNEAQLEKSRLLSDRFSAERPKGSFSTLEIQRTEQGDSAMYLCASSLPDRGRHGELFFGEGSRLTVL.

The rearrangement joins TRBV15 to TRBJ1-1, with D unclear. There are 14 residues in the CDR3. V shed 1 base and J shed 2 bases, with 8 bases lying between them. CDR1 is LNHNV, CDR2 YYDKDF, per germline (reference sequence). CDR3 nucleotides: TGTGCCACCAGCAGAGGGGCAAGCAACACTGAAGCTTTCTTT. This gives the protein CATSRGASNTEAFF.

The rearrangement uses TRBV18 and TRBJ1-1; tentatively, D is TRBD1 (5 bases). Trimming took 3 bases from V and 0 from J, leaving 8 bases between them. The CDR3 contains 14 residues. Looked up from germline, CDR1 is KGHSH and CDR2 is LQKENI. This CDR3 is CASSPSQVNTEAFF. CDR3 bases: TGTGCCAGCTCACCCTCACAGGTGAACACTGAAGCTTTCTTT.

The V call is TRBV30, the J call TRBJ1-3, with 7 positions matching TRBD1. The V gene's germline CDR1 is GTSNPN and CDR2 SVGIG (reference sequence). Trimming took 4 bases from V and 0 from J; bases not matched to a gene: 9. This CDR3 region has 16 residues. The CDR3 region is CAWKLPGGSSGNTIYF. CDR3 DNA: TGTGCCTGGAAACTCCCAGGGGGTAGCTCTGGAAACACCATATATTTT.

V gene TRBV2 combines with J gene TRBJ1-1, with D possibly matching TRBD1 (6 bases). V lost 8 bases and J lost 4, with 11 bases in between. Looked up from germline, CDR1 is SNHLY and CDR2 is FYNNEI. The CDR3 consists of 12 residues. The CDR3 loop is CASLRGGTEAFF. The CDR3, as DNA: TGTGCCAGCCTCAGGGGCGGCACTGAAGCTTTCTTT.

The V gene is TRBV30, the J gene TRBJ1-4; tentative D call: TRBD1 (6 bases). V was clipped by 3 bases and J by 3 bases, with 8 bases between them. CDR1 is GTSNPN, CDR2 SVGIG, per germline (reference sequence). The CDR3 sequence is 13 residues long. In nucleotides, the CDR3 is TGTGCCTGGAGATCAGGGGCTAATGAAAAACTGTTTTTT. Its protein is CAWRSGANEKLFF.

This sequence joins TRBV5-1 and TRBJ2-3; 8 bases are shared with TRBD2. CDR3 length equals 16 residues. CDR1 is SGHRS and CDR2 is YFSETQ in the germline V gene. Losses at the gene ends were 2 bases for V and 2 bases for J; bases not matched to a gene: 7. CDR3 in DNA: TGCGCCAGCAGCTTACAAGCGGGGGAGGTCACAGATACGCAGTATTTT. Translating gives CASSLQAGEVTDTQYF.

The chain links TRBV5-4 to TRBJ2-1, with 10 bases matching TRBD2. Per germline, CDR1 SGHNT and CDR2 YYREEE (reference sequence). This CDR3 is built from 14 residues. The J segment lost 2 bases and the V segment lost 5 bases, leaving 1 base of the junction unmatched. CDR3 bases: TGTGCCAGCAGTCTAGCGGGGGCCTACAATGAGCAGTTCTTC. Protein: CASSLAGAYNEQFF.

The chain is built from TRBV27 and TRBJ1-1; D is uncertain. Trimming took off 1 base at V and 0 bases at J, with 9 bases between the two ends. CDR3 length: 15 amino acids. Germline CDR1 and CDR2: MNHEY and SMNVEV (reference sequence). The CDR3 loop reads CASSLFGMMNTEAFF. As DNA, the CDR3 is TGTGCCAGCAGTTTATTCGGGATGATGAACACTGAAGCTTTCTTT.

The V and J genes are TRBV5-4 and TRBJ2-5, with unresolved D. Germline V gives CDR1 SGHNT, CDR2 YYREEE (reference sequence). The CDR3 consists of 12 residues. The V end was cut by 0 bases, the J end by 5 bases, with 5 bases between. The CDR3 here is CASSLDSETQYF. The CDR3 DNA reads TGTGCCAGCAGCTTGGATTCGGAGACCCAGTACTTC.

The chain uses TRBV30 and TRBJ1-6; maybe TRBD1 (6 bases). CDR1 and CDR2 from the germline V gene are GTSNPN and SVGIG (reference sequence). The CDR3 spans 16 residues. Trimming cost V 5 bases and J 0 bases, with 14 bases left between them. The CDR3 coding sequence is TGTGCCTGGGAGAAGGGGGTCCGCTCCTATAATTCACCCCTCCACTTT. It codes for CAWEKGVRSYNSPLHF.

V gene TRBV12-3 or TRBV12-4 combines with J gene TRBJ2-3; a weak D match, TRBD1 (5 bases). The CDR3 runs 11 residues. Trimming removed 7 bases from V and 7 bases from J, with 9 bases in between. CDR3 amino acids: CASTQGYTQYF. CDR3 sequence (DNA): TGTGCCAGCACCCAGGGTTATACGCAGTATTTT.

The table lists this clone with a few counts. The V call is TRBV5-1, the J call TRBJ1-4, with D unclear. The ends were cut back, 4 bases at V and 6 bases at J, with 7 bases in the middle. Germline CDR1 and CDR2: SGHRS and YFSETQ. There are 12 residues in the CDR3. In DNA, the CDR3 is TGCGCCAGCAGCCCCCCGGATGAAAAACTGTTTTTT. It yields the protein CASSPPDEKLFF.

The DNA for the CDR3 is TGTGCCAGCAGCTTAGATGGGGGGGTGACGAACGAGCAGTACGTC. Translated: CASSLDGGVTNEQYV. The rearrangement links TRBV7-2 to TRBJ2-7; 7 positions match TRBD2. The CDR3 contains 15 residues. V lost 1 base, J lost 5 bases, and 8 bases stayed unmatched. CDR1 is SGHTA, CDR2 FQGNSA, per germline.

The V and J genes are TRBV19 and TRBJ2-7; perhaps TRBD1 as D (6 bases). V lost 3 bases and J 3 bases, leaving 15 bases between the germline ends. Germline loops: CDR1 LNHDA, CDR2 SQIVND (reference sequence). CDR3 length equals 15 residues. DNA of the CDR3: TGTGCCAGTAGTATTCCGGGGACAACACTCTACGAGCAGTACTTC. Its protein is CASSIPGTTLYEQYF. The full variable domain, with the rest looked up from reference TRBV19 and TRBJ2-7, is DGGITQSPKYLFRKEGQNVTLSCEQNLNHDAMYWYRQDPGQGLRLIYYSQIVNDFQKGDIAEGYSVSREKKESFPLTVTSAQKNPTAFYLCASSIPGTTLYEQYFGPGTRLTVT.

This clone was seen only once. In the same sample, other DNA sequences code for this CDR3. This sequence joins TRBV2 and TRBJ1-3, with a tentative D call TRBD1 (6 bases). Trimming took off 4 bases at V and 4 bases at J, with 11 bases between the two ends. The germline gives CDR1 SNHLY, CDR2 FYNNEI. This CDR3 contains 14 residues. CDR3 DNA sequence: TGTGCCAGCAGTGTGGGGGCTTCAGGAAACACCATATATTTT. Translating it yields CASSVGASGNTIYF.

V and J are TRBV9 and TRBJ2-2, with 11 bases lining up with TRBD1. CDR1 and CDR2 (germline): SGDLS, YYNGEE. This CDR3 has 17 amino acids. V gave up 4 bases and J gave up 4 bases; unmatched junction bases: 9. The CDR3 nucleotides read TGTGCCAGCAGCCCCGGGACAGGGGGTCTTTTCACCGGGGAGCTGTTTTTT. It yields the protein CASSPGTGGLFTGELFF.